This T cell receptor (beta chain) was identified during a study of early T cells in non-severe SARS-CoV-2 infection. A few counts support this clonotype. Trimming stripped 6 bases from V and 2 bases from J, with 14 bases between. The V gene's germline CDR1 is LNHDA and CDR2 SQIVND (reference sequence). CDR3 length: 14 amino acids. One entry per CDR3 protein, called by TCRdb with MiXCR from the 5' RACE reads. The sample carries about 81,000 distinct CDR3 sequences, 13% to 15% recorded once. The V and J genes are TRBV19 and TRBJ2-7; D may match TRBD1 or TRBD2 (5 bases each). The TCR comes from an adult who was a healthcare worker with PCR-confirmed SARS-CoV-2 infection or an uninfected control (not recorded which). Material: whole blood. CDR3 amino acids: CASSIAGAAYEQYF. CDR3 nucleotides: TGTGCCAGTAGCATCGCCGGGGCGGCCTACGAGCAGTACTTC.